The source of this TCR beta chain is a study of CD4 T cells in relation to SARS-CoV-2 and coronaviruses. Study-level information: ViraFEST: approximately eleven-day antigen culture of PBMCs, then TCR beta CDR3 sequencing.

Note on this clone: Its antigen is as yet unknown.

Unexposed donor CD4+ T cells date from about 2011-2018, before the COVID-19 pandemic. After ten to eleven days of culture, CD4+ T cells were isolated. About 1.9 million PBMCs per well were cultured with roughly 10 IU/ml IL-2. TCRdb's copy holds only in-frame clones and misses some; the assay was immunoSEQ multiplex PCR. The repertoire holds roughly 28,000 clones, with roughly 66% as singletons. This CDR3 has 13 amino acids. CDR1 is KGHDR and CDR2 is SFDVKD in the germline V gene. V lost 5 bases to trimming and J lost 5 bases, with 8 bases between them. The rearrangement joins TRBV24-1 to TRBJ2-2, with D unclear. The receptor's source is a human donor in good health. The sample comprised CD4+ T cells from PBMCs, cultured in vitro. CDR3 nucleotides: TGTGCCACCAGTGCCTCTCGGACCGGGGAGCTGTTTTTT. This codes for CATSASRTGELFF.